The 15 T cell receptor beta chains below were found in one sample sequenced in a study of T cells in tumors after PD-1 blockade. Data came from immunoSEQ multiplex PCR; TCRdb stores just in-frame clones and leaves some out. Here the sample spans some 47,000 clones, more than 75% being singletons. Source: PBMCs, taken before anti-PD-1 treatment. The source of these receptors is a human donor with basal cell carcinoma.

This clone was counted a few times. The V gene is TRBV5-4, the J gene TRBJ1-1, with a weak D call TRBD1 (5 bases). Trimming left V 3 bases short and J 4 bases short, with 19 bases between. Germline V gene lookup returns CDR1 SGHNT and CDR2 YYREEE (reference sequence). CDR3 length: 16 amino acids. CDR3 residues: CASSSWNSGHSTEAFF. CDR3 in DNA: TGTGCCAGCAGCTCGTGGAATTCAGGACATAGCACTGAAGCTTTCTTT.

The CDR3 DNA reads as TGTGCCAGCAGAGGCAGCCTAAACACTGAAGCTTTCTTT. Amino acid sequence: CASRGSLNTEAFF. The J gene is TRBJ1-1, the V gene TRBV11-2, with no clear D. CDR3 size: 13 residues. Germline CDR1 is SGHAT and CDR2 is FQNNGV. The V gene lost 6 bases and the J gene lost 2 bases, with 10 bases spanning the gap.

The CDR3 reads CASSQGGQDNQPQHF. For the CDR3, the DNA is TGTGCCAGCAGCCAAGGCGGGCAGGACAATCAGCCCCAGCATTTT. The chain links TRBV28 to TRBJ1-5; D not resolved. The CDR3 runs 15 residues. Germline values: CDR1 MDHEN, CDR2 SYDVKM. Deletions cut 6 bases from V and 3 bases from J, with 15 bases between.

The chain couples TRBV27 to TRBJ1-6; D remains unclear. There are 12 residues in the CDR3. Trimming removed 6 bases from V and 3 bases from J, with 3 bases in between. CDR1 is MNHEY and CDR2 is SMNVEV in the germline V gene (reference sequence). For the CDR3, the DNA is TGTGCCAGCAGCCTCTATAATTCACCCCTCCACTTT. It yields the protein CASSLYNSPLHF.

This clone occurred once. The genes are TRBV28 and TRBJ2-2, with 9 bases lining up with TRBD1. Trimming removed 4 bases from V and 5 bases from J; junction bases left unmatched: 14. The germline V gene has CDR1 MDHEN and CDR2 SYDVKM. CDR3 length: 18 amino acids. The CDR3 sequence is CASSSPLGGQGRTGELFF. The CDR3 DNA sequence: TGTGCCAGCAGTTCCCCCTTAGGGGGACAGGGAAGAACCGGGGAGCTGTTTTTT.

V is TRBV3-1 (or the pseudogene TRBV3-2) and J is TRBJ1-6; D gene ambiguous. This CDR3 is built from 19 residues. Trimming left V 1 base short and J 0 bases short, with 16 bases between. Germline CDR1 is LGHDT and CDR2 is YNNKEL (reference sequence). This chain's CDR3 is CASSQGVSTPSSYNSPLHF. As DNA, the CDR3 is TGTGCCAGCAGCCAAGGCGTTTCTACCCCTAGCTCCTATAATTCACCCCTCCACTTT.

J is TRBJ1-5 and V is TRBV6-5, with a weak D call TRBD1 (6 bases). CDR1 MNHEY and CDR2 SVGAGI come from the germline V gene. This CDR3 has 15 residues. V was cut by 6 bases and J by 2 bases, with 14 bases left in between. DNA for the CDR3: TGTGCCAGCAGCTCAGGACAGATGGGCAATCAGCCCCAGCATTTT. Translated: CASSSGQMGNQPQHF.

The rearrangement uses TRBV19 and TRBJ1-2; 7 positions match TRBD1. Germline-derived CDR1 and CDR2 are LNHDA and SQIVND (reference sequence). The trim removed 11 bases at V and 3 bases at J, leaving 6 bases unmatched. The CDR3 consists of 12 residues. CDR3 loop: CACRTGDYGYTF. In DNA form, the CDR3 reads TGTGCCTGTCGAACAGGGGACTATGGCTACACCTTC.

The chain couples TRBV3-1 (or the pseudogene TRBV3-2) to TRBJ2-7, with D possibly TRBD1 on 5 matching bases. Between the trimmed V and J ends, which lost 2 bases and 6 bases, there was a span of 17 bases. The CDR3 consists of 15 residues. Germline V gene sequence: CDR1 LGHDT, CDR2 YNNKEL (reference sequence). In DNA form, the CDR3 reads TGTGCCAGCAGCCAAAGTATAGGCAGGGCTGGCGAGCAGTACTTC. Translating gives CASSQSIGRAGEQYF.

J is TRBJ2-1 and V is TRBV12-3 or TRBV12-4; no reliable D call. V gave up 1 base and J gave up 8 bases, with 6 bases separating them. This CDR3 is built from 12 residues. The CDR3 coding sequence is TGTGCCAGCAGTTTAGAGGGCTATGAGCAGTTCTTC. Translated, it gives CASSLEGYEQFF.

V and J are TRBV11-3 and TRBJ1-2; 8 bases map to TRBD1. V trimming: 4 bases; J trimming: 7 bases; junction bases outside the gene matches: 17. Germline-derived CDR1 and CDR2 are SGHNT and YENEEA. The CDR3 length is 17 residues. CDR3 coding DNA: TGTGCCAGCAGCTCTTCATCGCCGACAGGGGTGATTCCTGGCTACACCTTC. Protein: CASSSSSPTGVIPGYTF.

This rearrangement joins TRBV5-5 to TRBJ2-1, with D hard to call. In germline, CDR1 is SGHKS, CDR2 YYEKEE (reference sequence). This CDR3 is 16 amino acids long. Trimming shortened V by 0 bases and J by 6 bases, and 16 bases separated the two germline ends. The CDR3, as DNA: TGTGCCAGCAGCTTGGTCGGAACAGTGGTGGTCAATGAGCAGTTCTTC. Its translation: CASSLVGTVVVNEQFF.

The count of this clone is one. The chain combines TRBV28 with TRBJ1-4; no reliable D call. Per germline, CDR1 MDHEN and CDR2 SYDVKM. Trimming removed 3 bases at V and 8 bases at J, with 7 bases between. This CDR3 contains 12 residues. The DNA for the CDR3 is TGTGCCAGCAGTTTGGATGTCGAAAAACTGTTTTTT. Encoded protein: CASSLDVEKLFF.

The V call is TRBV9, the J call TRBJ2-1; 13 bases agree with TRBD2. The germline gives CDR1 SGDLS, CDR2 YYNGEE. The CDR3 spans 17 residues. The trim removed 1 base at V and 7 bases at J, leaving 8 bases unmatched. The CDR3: CASSVRGLAGELNEQFF. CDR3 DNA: TGTGCCAGCAGCGTACGCGGACTAGCGGGAGAACTGAATGAGCAGTTCTTC.

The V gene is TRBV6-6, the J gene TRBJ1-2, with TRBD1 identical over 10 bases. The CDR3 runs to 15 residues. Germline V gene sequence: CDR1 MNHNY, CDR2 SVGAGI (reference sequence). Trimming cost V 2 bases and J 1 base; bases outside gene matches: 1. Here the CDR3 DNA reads TGTGCCAGCAGTTACGGGACAGGGGATAACTATGGCTACACCTTC. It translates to CASSYGTGDNYGYTF.